This T cell receptor (beta chain) was recovered during a study of cytomegalovirus exposure and HLA in healthy donors. Study-level results: Available immune exposure information was restricted to CMV serostatus only.

Donors were ostensibly healthy at sampling, although undocumented immune exposures were probable. This CDR3 has 13 amino acids. Trimming cost V 6 bases and J 4 bases, with 12 bases left between them. Germline CDR1 reads KGHSH; CDR2 reads LQKENI. Primers: 60 Vbeta forward and 13 Jbeta reverse. TCRdb's table, derived via immunoSEQ multiplex PCR, lists solely in-frame clones and lacks some. Of over 150,000 clones in the sample, about three quarters were seen once. As for this clone: What it binds is not known.

Sequencing used PBMCs. The rearrangement links TRBV18 to TRBJ2-5, with no clear D. The clonotype originates from a woman aged 25 to 39 in good health and CMV-seronegative. The CDR3 nucleotides are TGTGCCAGCTCCCTCCAGCGAGGAGAGACCCAGTACTTC. It codes for CASSLQRGETQYF.